This T cell receptor beta chain originates from a study of beta chain features in type 1 diabetes. In germline, CDR1 is SEHNR, CDR2 FQNEAQ (reference sequence). The germline V and J ends were trimmed by 5 bases and 4 bases, with 14 bases remaining between them. The length of the CDR3 is 14 residues. The sequenced template was cDNA made from the entire isolated RNA. Data came from immunoSEQ multiplex PCR; TCRdb stores just in-frame clones and leaves some out. The sample includes roughly 140,000 clones, 11% seen only once; the top ten take 2% to 2.5%. This chain links TRBV7-9 with TRBJ1-2, with D maybe TRBD1 (6 bases). This sequence was found in a man aged 18 to 30 in good health. The specimen sequenced was central memory CD4+ T cells from blood. CDR3 nucleotide sequence: TGTGCCAGCAGCCCTCAGGACAGAATCTATGGCTACACCTTC. Translation gives CASSPQDRIYGYTF.